This T cell receptor beta chain was sequenced for a study of T-cell memory formation after mild COVID-19. Using its own MiXCR run on the 5' RACE reads, TCRdb lists one record per CDR3 protein. Seen here are 200,000 to 300,000 distinct CDR3 sequences, over 8.5% observed once, and the top ten hold around 20%. This CDR3 region has 15 residues. V dropped 0 bases and J dropped 14; count of bases not matched to a gene: 10. CDR1 and CDR2 from the germline V gene are SGHTA and FQGNSA. J is TRBJ2-3 and V is TRBV7-2; 11 nucleotides match TRBD2. The TCR comes from a young man who had mild COVID-19 (a few samples of this study predate the infection). Cell type and time point are not known. Material: PBMCs or a T cell subset sorted from them (not recorded which). The CDR3 here is CASSLAQKASGGRYF. The CDR3 coding sequence is TGTGCCAGCAGCTTAGCTCAGAAAGCTAGCGGGGGGAGGTATTTT. The full variable domain, in which reference TRBV7-2 and TRBJ2-3 provide the parts outside the CDR3, is GAGVSQSPSNKVTEKGKDVELRCDPISGHTALYWYRQSLGQGLEFLIYFQGNSAPDKSGLPSDRFSAERTGGSVSTLTIQRTQQEDSAVYLCASSLAQKASGGRYFGPGTRLTVL.